This TCR beta chain was sequenced in a study of T cells in Graves' hyperthyroidism and ophthalmopathy. This clonotype was picked up many times. It was RNA transcripts that yielded the amplified TCR beta CDR3 regions. A set of HTBI primers served as the primers for a first-round RT-PCR of the TCR CDR3. One entry per CDR3 protein results from TCRdb running MiXCR on the multiplex PCR reads. The repertoire includes about 290,000 distinct CDR3 sequences, roughly 14% of them detected once, and around 7.9% sits in the top ten. Trimming stripped 4 bases from V and 1 base from J, with 17 bases between. Germline V gene sequence: CDR1 SGHTS, CDR2 YDEGEE. The CDR3 is 16 amino acids. Together with thyroid ultrasound, orbital computed tomography, serum thyroxine and TRAb, clinical symptoms were used for diagnoses.

This TCR came from a woman aged 25 to 45 with Graves' hyperthyroidism that later progressed to Graves' ophthalmopathy. The sample taken for sequencing was blood. The chain employs TRBV5-8 and TRBJ1-1; D is possibly TRBD1 (5 bases). The CDR3 loop is CASSPRGAGQNTEAFF. The CDR3 coding sequence is TGTGCCAGCAGCCCGAGGGGAGCCGGACAGAACACTGAAGCTTTCTTT.